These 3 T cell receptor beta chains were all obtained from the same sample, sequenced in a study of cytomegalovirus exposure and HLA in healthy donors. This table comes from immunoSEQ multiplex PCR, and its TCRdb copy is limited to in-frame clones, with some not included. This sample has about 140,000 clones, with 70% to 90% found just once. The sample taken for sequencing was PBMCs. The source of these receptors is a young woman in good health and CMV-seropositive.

The CDR3 sequence is CASRRGHQPQHF. In DNA form, the CDR3 reads TGTGCCAGCAGGAGAGGGCACCAGCCCCAGCATTTT. This sequence joins TRBV6-6 and TRBJ1-5; D is unresolved. Germline V gives CDR1 MNHNY, CDR2 SVGAGI (reference sequence). The CDR3 has 12 amino acids. V lost 6 bases, J lost 7 bases, and 10 bases lay in between.

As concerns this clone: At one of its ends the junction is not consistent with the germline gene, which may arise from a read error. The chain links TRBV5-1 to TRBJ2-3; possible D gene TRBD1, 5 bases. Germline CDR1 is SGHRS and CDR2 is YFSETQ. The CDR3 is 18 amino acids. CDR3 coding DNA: TGCGCCAGCAGCTTGGTGGTCTCCCCAGGGTCTGCCTCCCCGGATTGGAATTTT. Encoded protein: CASSLVVSPGSASPDWNF.

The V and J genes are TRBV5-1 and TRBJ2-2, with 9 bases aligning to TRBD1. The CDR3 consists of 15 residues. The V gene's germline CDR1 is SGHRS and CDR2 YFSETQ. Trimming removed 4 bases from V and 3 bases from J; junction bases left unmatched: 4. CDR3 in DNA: TGCGCCAGCAGCCCGGACAGGGGCGACACCGGGGAGCTGTTTTTT. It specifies CASSPDRGDTGELFF.